This T cell receptor beta chain was profiled in a study of blood T cell repertoires in COVID-19. Study information: Spain, Italy and the United States supplied samples that represented acute and convalescent COVID-19. The analysed material was cDNA or gDNA that came from T cells, B-cell-depleted T cells, or PBMCs.

V shed 2 bases and J shed 4 bases, with 17 bases lying between them. In germline, CDR1 is LGHDT, CDR2 YNNKEL (reference sequence). This CDR3 comprises 16 residues. In the authors' workflow: By means of reference gene primer amplification, nucleated cell counts were estimated. Sequencing used immunoSEQ multiplex PCR; TCRdb keeps in-frame clones, though not all of them. V, J and clone size reflect that table, while D and trimming were determined from the DNA. In the table there are about 220,000 clones, more than 70% of which are singletons. Only one count was recorded for this clone. The chain employs TRBV3-1 (or the pseudogene TRBV3-2) and TRBJ1-2; a possible D gene is TRBD1 (5 bases). The sequenced sample consisted of peripheral blood. The receptor's source is a woman aged 80 or older with acute or convalescent COVID-19. CDR3 amino acids: CASSQRTPRVGYGYTF. The CDR3 coding sequence is TGTGCCAGCAGCCAACGTACCCCCAGGGTGGGCTATGGCTACACCTTC.